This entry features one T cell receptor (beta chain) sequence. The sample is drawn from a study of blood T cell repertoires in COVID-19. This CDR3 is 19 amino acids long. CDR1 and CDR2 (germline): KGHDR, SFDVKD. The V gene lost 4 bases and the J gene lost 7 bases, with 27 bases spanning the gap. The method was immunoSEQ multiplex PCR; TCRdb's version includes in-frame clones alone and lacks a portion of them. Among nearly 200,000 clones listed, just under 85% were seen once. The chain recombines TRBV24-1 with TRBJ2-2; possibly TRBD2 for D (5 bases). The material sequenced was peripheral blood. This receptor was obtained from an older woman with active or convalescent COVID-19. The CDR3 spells CATSDSPTTASGLSGELFF. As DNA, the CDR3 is TGTGCCACCAGTGACTCCCCGACCACAGCGAGCGGTCTTAGCGGGGAGCTGTTTTTT.